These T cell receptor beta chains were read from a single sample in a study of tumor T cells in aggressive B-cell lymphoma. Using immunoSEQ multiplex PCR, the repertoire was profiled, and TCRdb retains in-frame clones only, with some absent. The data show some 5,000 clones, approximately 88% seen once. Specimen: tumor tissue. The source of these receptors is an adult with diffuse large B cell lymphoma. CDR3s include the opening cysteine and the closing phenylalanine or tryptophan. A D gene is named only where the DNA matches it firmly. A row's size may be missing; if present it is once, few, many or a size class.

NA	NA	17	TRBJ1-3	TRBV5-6	TGTGCCAGCAGCTTGGTCGGGGATCCGTACTCTGGAAACACCATATATTTT	CASSLVGDPYSGNTIYF
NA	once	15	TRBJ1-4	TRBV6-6	TGTGCCAGCATTCCGGGGGGGGCTCGGAATGAAAAACTGTTTTTT	CASIPGGARNEKLFF
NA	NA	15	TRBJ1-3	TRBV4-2	TGTGCCAGCAGCCAAGACGACAGAGGTGGTAACACCATATATTTT	CASSQDDRGGNTIYF
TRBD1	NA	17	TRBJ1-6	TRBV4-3	TGCGCCAGCAGCCAAGACCCAGGGGGACCCTATAATTCACCCCTCCACTTT	CASSQDPGGPYNSPLHF
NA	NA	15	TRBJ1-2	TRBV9	TGTGCCAGCAGCGTAGTAGAGGGTTCCGTAGGCGGCTACACCTTC	CASSVVEGSVGGYTF
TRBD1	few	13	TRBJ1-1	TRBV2	TGTGCCAGCAGGGGGACAGGGACCACTGAAGCTTTCTTT	CASRGTGTTEAFF
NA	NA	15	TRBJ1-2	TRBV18	TGTGCCAGCTCACCAGACCTACTAGCTAACTATGGCTACACCTTC	CASSPDLLANYGYTF
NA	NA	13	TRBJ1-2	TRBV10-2	TGCGCCAGCAGTGAGAAATCAACTTATGGCTACACCTTC	CASSEKSTYGYTF
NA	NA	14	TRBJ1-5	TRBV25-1	TGTGCCAGCAGTGACGGCTGGGGAGGTCAGCCCCAGCATTTT	CASSDGWGGQPQHF
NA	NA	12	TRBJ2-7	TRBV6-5	TGTGCCAGCCGAGGGGGGGTACACGAGCAGTACTTC	CASRGGVHEQYF
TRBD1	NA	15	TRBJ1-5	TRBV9	TGTGCCAGCAGCCAGGGACAGGGGGCGAGTCAGCCCCAGCATTTT	CASSQGQGASQPQHF
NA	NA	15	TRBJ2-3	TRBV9	TGTGCCAGCAGTAGAGAGGATCGGGTAACAGATACGCAGTATTTT	CASSREDRVTDTQYF
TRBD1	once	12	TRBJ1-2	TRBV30	TGTGCCTGGAGTGTACTTGGGACAGCCTACACCTTC	CAWSVLGTAYTF
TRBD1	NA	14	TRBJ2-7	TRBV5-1	TGCGCCAGCAGCATGGGACAGAATAAACTCGAGCAGTACTTC	CASSMGQNKLEQYF
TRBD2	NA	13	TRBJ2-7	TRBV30	TGTGCCTGGGGACTAGCGGGGGGCTACGAGCAGTACTTC	CAWGLAGGYEQYF
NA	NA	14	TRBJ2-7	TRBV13	TGTGCCAGCAGCTTACTGGACAACACCTACGAGCAGTACTTC	CASSLLDNTYEQYF
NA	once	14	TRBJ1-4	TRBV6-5	TGTGCCAGCAGTTACGTGTCAGGGTATGAAAAACTGTTTTTT	CASSYVSGYEKLFF
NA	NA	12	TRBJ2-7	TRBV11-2	TGTGCCAGCAGCTGGGGAGTCTACGAGCAGTACTTC	CASSWGVYEQYF
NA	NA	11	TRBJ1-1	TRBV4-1	TGCGCCAGCACCCGCGGGGGAAAAGCTTTCTTT	CASTRGGKAFF
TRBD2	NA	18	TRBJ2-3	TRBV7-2	TGTGCCAGCAGCTTAGGGGGACTAGCGGGGGGCCGGGGGGATACGCAGTATTTT	CASSLGGLAGGRGDTQYF
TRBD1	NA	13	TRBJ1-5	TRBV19	TGTGCCAGCCGGACAGGGAGGAATCAGCCCCAGCATTTT	CASRTGRNQPQHF
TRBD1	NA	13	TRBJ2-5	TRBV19	TGTGCCAGTTCGGGGACAGGGGGAGAGACCCAGTACTTC	CASSGTGGETQYF
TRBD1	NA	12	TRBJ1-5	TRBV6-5	TGTGCCAGTCGACAGGGCAGTCAGCCCCAGCATTTT	CASRQGSQPQHF
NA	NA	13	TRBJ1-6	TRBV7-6	TGTGCCAGCAGCCTAGGTCAAGTTGCGCCCCTCCACTTT	CASSLGQVAPLHF
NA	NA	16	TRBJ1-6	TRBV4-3	TGCGCCAGCAGCCAAGATCTGGGAGGGGTAAATTCCCCCCTCCACTTT	CASSQDLGGVNSPLHF
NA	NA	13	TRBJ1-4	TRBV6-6	TGTGCCAGCAGACCCACAACAGGGATTAAACTGTTTTTT	CASRPTTGIKLFF
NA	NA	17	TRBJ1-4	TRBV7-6	TGTGCCAGCAGCTTAAACGGGGGGACGGTAACTAATGAAAAACTGTTTTTT	CASSLNGGTVTNEKLFF
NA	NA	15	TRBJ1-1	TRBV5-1	TGCGCCAGCAGCTTGGGACACTCCATGAACACTGAAGCTTTCTTT	CASSLGHSMNTEAFF
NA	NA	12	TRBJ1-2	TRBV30	TGTGCCTGGAGGGAAGGACTCTATGGCTACACCTTC	CAWREGLYGYTF